This T cell receptor (beta chain) comes out of a study of cytomegalovirus exposure and HLA in healthy donors. The primer mix had 60 Vbeta and 13 Jbeta primers. Profiled with immunoSEQ multiplex PCR; TCRdb holds only in-frame clones, not every one. The sample lists roughly 100,000 clones, 65% to 85% occurring once. V shed 0 bases and J shed 4 bases, with 15 bases lying between them. The germline gives CDR1 KGHSH, CDR2 LQKENI. CDR3 length equals 17 residues. Whole-study results and caveats: The authors listed 164 TCR beta chains as cytomegalovirus-associated.

Notes on this clone: Its specificity is unknown.

The V gene is TRBV18, the J gene TRBJ2-2; a possible D gene is TRBD1 (6 bases). Sequenced sample: PBMCs. The sequence derives from a woman between 40 and 50 years old in good health and CMV-seronegative. CDR3 sequence (DNA): TGTGCCAGCTCACCACCCATTTACCAGGGGCTCACCGGGGAGCTGTTTTTT. Its protein is CASSPPIYQGLTGELFF.